The T cell receptor (beta chain) described here comes from a study of spatial heterogeneity in lung cancer. With respect to this clonotype: Its antigen is unknown.

The study's findings and limits: Ubiquitous expanded tumor TCRs were observed in blood more at resection than follow-up.

Time point in this sample: sample taken at primary tumor resection. Sequencing covered unsorted whole RNA taken from tumor, nontumor lung or frozen PBMC. MiXCR, run by TCRdb on the 5' RACE reads, gives a single entry per CDR3 protein. Of 40,000 to 55,000 distinct CDR3 sequences listed, 12% to 15% are singletons. This receptor was identified in a male donor with early-stage non-small cell lung cancer. Sequences were derived from PBMCs, sampled at surgery.

This CDR3 reads CASSVGLVSSGNTIYF. The CDR3 region has the DNA TGTGCCAGCAGCGTAGGTTTGGTGAGCTCTGGAAACACCATATATTTT. The chain carries TRBV9 and TRBJ1-3; D uncertain. Germline loops: CDR1 SGDLS, CDR2 YYNGEE. CDR3 length: 16 amino acids. Trimming left V 0 bases short and J 0 bases short, with 10 bases between. The full variable domain, completed using reference TRBV9 and TRBJ1-3, is DSGVTQTPKHLITATGQRVTLRCSPRSGDLSVYWYQQSLDQGLQFLIQYYNGEERAKGNILERFSAQQFPDLHSELNLSSLELGDSALYFCASSVGLVSSGNTIYFGEGSWLTVV.